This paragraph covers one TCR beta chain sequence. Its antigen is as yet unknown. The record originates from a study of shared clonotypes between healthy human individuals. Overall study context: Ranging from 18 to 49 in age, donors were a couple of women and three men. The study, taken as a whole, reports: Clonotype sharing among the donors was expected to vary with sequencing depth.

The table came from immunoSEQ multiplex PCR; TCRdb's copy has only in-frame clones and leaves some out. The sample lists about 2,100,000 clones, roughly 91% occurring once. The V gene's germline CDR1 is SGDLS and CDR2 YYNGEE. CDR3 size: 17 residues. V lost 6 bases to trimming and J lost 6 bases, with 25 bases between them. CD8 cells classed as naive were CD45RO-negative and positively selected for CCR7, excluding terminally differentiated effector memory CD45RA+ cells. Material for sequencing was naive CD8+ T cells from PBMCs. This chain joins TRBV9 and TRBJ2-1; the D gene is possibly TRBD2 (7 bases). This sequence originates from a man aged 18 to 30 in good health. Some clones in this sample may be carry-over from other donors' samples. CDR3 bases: TGTGCCAGCACCGAGGGGGGGTCGCAGTCCCCTTTCAATGAGCAGTTCTTC. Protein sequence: CASTEGGSQSPFNEQFF. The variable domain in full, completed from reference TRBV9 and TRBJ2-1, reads DSGVTQTPKHLITATGQRVTLRCSPRSGDLSVYWYQQSLDQGLQFLIQYYNGEERAKGNILERFSAQQFPDLHSELNLSSLELGDSALYFCASTEGGSQSPFNEQFFGPGTRLTVL.